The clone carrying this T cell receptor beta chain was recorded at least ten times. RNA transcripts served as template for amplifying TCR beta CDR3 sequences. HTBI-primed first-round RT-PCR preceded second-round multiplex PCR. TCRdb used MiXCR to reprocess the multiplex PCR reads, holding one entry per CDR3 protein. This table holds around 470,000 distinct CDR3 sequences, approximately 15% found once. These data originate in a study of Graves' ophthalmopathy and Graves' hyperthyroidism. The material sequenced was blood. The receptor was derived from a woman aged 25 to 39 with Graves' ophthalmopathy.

The CDR3 nucleotides are TGTGCCAGCTCACCCGGGGACAGAGTAGCTTTCTTT. This sequence encodes CASSPGDRVAFF. V is TRBV18 and J is TRBJ1-1, with TRBD1 matching 7 bases. The trim removed 3 bases at V and 10 bases at J, leaving 5 bases unmatched. The CDR3 is made up of 12 amino acids. CDR1 is KGHSH, CDR2 LQKENI, per germline.